The clone carrying this TCR beta chain was seen a handful of times. Patients sequenced had flow cytometry evidence of CD8+CD57+ cell expansion. Genomic DNA templated the TCR beta VDJ and CDR3 profiling. TCRdb independently ran MiXCR on the reads; one entry per CDR3 protein. The data contain roughly 120,000 distinct CDR3 sequences, 50% to 70% of them singletons. The entry originates in a study of CD8+CD57+ T cells in acquired aplastic anemia. Between the trimmed V and J ends, which lost 5 bases and 4 bases, there was a span of 12 bases. The CDR3 runs to 13 residues. Germline V gene sequence: CDR1 DFQATT, CDR2 SNEGSKA (reference sequence).

The clonotype originates from a human donor with aplastic anemia. What was sequenced was sorted CD4+, CD8+, or CD8+CD57+ T cells (not recorded which) from PBMCs. V is TRBV20-1 and J is TRBJ2-1; the D call may be TRBD1 or TRBD2 (5 bases each). The CDR3 DNA sequence: TGCAGTGCTCCGGGGCTTGCTTACAATGAGCAGTTCTTC. Its protein product is CSAPGLAYNEQFF.